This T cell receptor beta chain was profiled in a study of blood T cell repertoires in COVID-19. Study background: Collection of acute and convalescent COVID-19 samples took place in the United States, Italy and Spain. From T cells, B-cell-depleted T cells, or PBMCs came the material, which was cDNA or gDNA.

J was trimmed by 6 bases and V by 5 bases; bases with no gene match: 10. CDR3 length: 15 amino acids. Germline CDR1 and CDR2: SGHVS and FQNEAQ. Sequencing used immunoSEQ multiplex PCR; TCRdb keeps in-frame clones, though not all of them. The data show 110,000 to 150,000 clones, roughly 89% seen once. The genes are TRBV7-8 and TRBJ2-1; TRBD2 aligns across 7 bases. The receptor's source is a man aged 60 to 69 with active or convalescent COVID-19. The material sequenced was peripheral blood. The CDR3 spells CASSRTREVSNEQFF. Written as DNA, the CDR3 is TGTGCCAGCAGCCGAACCCGGGAGGTCTCCAATGAGCAGTTCTTC.